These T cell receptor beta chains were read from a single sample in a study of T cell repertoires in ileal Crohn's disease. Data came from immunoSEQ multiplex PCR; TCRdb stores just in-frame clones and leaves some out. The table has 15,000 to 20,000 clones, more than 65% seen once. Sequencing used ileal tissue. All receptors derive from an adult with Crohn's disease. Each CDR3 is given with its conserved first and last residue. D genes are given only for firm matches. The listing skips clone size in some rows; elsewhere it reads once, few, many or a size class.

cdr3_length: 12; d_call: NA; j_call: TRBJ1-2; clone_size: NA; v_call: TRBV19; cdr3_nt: TGTGCCAGTAGTCCTCCCGACAATGACTACACCTTC; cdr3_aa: CASSPPDNDYTF
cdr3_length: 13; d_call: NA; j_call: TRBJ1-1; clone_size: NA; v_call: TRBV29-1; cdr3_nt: TGCAGCGTTGAGGGGGGGGCTGACACTGAAGCTTTCTTT; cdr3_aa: CSVEGGADTEAFF
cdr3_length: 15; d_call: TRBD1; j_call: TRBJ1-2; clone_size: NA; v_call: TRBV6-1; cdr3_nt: TGTGCCAGCAGTGAAGCGCTTGGACAGGCCTATGGCTACACCTTC; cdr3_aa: CASSEALGQAYGYTF
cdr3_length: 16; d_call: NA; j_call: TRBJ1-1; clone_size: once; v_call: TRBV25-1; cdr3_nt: TGTGCCAGCAGTGAATATCGCCCCGCCGGGGATTCTGAAGCTTTCTTT; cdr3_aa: CASSEYRPAGDSEAFF
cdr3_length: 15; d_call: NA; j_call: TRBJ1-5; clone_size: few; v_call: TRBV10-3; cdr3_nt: TGTGCCATCAGGGCAGGCGGGGGTAACAATCAGCCCCAGCATTTT; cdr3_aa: CAIRAGGGNNQPQHF
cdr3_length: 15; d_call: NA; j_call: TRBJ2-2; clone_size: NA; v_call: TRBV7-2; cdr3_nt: TGTGCCAGCAGCTTAGGAAGGGGAAAGACCGGGGAGCTGTTTTTT; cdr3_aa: CASSLGRGKTGELFF
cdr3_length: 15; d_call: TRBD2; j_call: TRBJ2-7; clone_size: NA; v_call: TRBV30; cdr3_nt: TGTGCCTGGAGTCCCCTAGCGGGGCGCTCCTACGAGCAGTACTTC; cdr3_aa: CAWSPLAGRSYEQYF
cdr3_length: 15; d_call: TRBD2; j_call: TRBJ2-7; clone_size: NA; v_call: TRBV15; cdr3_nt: TGTGCCACCAGCGGTGAACTAGCGGGAGCCTACGAGCAGTACTTC; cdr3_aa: CATSGELAGAYEQYF
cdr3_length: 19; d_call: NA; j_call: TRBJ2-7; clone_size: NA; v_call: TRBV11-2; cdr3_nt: TGTGCCAGCAGCTTAGTATTGATCCCAAGTCCTTTGAGGTTCTACGAGCAGTACTTC; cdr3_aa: CASSLVLIPSPLRFYEQYF
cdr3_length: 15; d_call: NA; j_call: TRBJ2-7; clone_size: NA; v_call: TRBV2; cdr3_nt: TGTGCCAGCAGTGGTGGTCTAGATTTTTCCTACGAGCAGTACTTC; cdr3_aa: CASSGGLDFSYEQYF
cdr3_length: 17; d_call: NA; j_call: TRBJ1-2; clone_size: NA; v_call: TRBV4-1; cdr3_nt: TGCGCCAGCAGCCAAGAGACTGGGGGGGCTCCTAACTATGGCTACACCTTC; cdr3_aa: CASSQETGGAPNYGYTF
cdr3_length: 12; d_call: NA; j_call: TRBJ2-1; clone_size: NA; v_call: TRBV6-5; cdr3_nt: TGTGCCAGCAGAAAGGGGAAAGGCGAGCAGTTCTTC; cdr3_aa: CASRKGKGEQFF
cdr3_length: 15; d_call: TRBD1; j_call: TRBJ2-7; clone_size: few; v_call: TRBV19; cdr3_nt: TGTGCCAGTAGTATGACCGGGACAGGGGGCCGCGAGCAGTACTTC; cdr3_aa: CASSMTGTGGREQYF
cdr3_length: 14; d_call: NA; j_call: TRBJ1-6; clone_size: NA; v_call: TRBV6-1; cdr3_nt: TGTGCCAGCAGTCCCCCCACACGTAATTCACCCCTCCACTTT; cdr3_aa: CASSPPTRNSPLHF
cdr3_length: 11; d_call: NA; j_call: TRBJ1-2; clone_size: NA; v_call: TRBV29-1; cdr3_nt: TGCAGCGTTCCAGGGGCTCGTGGCTACACCTTC; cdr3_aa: CSVPGARGYTF
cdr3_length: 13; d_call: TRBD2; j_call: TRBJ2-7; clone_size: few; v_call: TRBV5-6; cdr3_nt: TGTGCCAGCAACCCTCGGGGGGCCTACGAGCAGTACTTC; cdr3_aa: CASNPRGAYEQYF
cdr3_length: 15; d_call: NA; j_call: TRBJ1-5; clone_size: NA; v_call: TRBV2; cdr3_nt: TGTGCCAGCAGGGGGGGAGGGGTGAGCAATCAGCCCCAGCATTTT; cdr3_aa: CASRGGGVSNQPQHF
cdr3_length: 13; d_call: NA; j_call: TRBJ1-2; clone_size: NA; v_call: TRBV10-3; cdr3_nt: TGTGCCATCAGTGAGGGGCCTTTCGGTGGCTACACCTTC; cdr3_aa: CAISEGPFGGYTF
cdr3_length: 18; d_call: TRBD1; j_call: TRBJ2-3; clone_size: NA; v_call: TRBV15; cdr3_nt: TGTGCCACCAGCAGAGATCTCCCACAGGGGATAAGCACAGATACGCAGTATTTT; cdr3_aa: CATSRDLPQGISTDTQYF
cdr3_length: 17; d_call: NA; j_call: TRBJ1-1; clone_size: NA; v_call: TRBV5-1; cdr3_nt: TGCGCCAGCAGCTTAAGGTCTATAAGGGGGAGAAATACTGAAGCTTTCTTT; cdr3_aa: CASSLRSIRGRNTEAFF
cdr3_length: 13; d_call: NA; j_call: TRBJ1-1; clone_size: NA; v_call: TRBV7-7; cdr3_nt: TGTGCTAGCAGCTTAGACAGGAACACTGAAGCTTTCTTT; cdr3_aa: CASSLDRNTEAFF
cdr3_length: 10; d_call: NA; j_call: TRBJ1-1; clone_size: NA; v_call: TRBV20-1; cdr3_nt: TGCAGTGCTAGGGCCGTGCAAGCTTTCTTT; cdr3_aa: CSARAVQAFF
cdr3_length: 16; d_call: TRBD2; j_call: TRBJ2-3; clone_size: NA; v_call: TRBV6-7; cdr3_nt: TGTGCCATTCGATGGGCTAGCGGACCTAGCACAGATACGCAGTATTTT; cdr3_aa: CAIRWASGPSTDTQYF
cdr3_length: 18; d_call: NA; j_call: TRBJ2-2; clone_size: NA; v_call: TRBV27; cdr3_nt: TGTGCCAGCAGTTCCCAACCGTTGGTGACAGGGAACACCGGGGAGCTGTTTTTT; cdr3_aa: CASSSQPLVTGNTGELFF
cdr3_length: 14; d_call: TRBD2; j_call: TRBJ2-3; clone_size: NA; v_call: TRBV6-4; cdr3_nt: TGTGCCAGCAGTGCCAGCGGGGGCACAGATACGCAGTATTTT; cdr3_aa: CASSASGGTDTQYF
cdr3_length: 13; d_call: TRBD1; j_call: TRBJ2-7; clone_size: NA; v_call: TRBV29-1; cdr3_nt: TGCAGCGCGGGCCGGGACAGCTCCTACGAGCAGTACTTC; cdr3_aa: CSAGRDSSYEQYF
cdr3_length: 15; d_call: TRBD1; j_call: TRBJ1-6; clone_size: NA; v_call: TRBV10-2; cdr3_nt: TGCGCCAGCAGTGAAAGACAGGGGGGAAATTCACCCCTCCACTTT; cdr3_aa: CASSERQGGNSPLHF
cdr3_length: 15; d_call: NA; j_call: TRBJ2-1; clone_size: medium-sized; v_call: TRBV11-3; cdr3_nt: TGTGCCAGCAGCTTATTCGGGAGTGGGGACAATGAGCAGTTCTTC; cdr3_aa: CASSLFGSGDNEQFF
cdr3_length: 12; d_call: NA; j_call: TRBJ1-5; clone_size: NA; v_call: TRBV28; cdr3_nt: TGTGCCAGCAGTTCCCTCAATCAGCCCCAGCATTTT; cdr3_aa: CASSSLNQPQHF
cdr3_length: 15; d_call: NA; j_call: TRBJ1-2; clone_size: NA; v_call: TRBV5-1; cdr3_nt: TGCGCCAGCAGCTTAGACGGACAGACCAGCGGAGGCTACACCTTC; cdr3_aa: CASSLDGQTSGGYTF
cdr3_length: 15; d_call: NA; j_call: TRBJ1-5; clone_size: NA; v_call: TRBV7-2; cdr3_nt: TGTGCCAGCAGCTTATGGGGGGGGCTTAATCAGCCCCAGCATTTT; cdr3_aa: CASSLWGGLNQPQHF
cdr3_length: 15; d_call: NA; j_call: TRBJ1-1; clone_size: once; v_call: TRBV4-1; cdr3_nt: TGCGCCAGCAGCCTGGTTTGGTCATACAGCACTGAAGCTTTCTTT; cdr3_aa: CASSLVWSYSTEAFF
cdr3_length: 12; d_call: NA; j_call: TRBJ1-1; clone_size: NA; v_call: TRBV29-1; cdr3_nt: TGCAGCGCAATCAGGGGGAACACTGAAGCTTTCTTT; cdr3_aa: CSAIRGNTEAFF
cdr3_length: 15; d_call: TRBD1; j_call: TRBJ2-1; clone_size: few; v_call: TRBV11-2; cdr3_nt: TGTGCCAGCAGCTTAGTACAGGGGACGAGGAATGAGCAGTTCTTC; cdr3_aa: CASSLVQGTRNEQFF
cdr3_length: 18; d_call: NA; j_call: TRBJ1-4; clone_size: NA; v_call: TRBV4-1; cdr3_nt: TGCGCCAGCAGCCAAGGAGAATTGTATAGAGGAACTAATGAAAAACTGTTTTTT; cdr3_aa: CASSQGELYRGTNEKLFF
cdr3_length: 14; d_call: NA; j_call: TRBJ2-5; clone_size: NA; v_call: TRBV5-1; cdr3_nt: TGCGCCAGCAGCTTGGGACTGCGGCAAGAGACCCAGTACTTC; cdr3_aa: CASSLGLRQETQYF
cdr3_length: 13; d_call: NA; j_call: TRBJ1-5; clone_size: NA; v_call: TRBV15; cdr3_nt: TGTGCCACAGGGACATATAGCAATCAGCCCCAGCATTTT; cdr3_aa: CATGTYSNQPQHF
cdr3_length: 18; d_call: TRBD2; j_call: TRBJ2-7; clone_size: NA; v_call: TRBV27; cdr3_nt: TGTGCCAGCACCGAACTCGGGTCTAGCGGGAGGGCCCTCCACGAGCAGTACTTC; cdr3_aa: CASTELGSSGRALHEQYF
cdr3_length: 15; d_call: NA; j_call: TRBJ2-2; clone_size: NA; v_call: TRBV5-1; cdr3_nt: TGCGCCAGCAGCCAAGGACAGACTTCCACCGGGGAGCTGTTTTTT; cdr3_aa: CASSQGQTSTGELFF
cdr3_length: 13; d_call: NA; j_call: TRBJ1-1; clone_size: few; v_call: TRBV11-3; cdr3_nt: TGTGCCAGCAGCTCGACTCCGGCCACTGAAGCTTTCTTT; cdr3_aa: CASSSTPATEAFF
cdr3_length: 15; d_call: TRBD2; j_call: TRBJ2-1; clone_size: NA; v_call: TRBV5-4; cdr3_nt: TGTGCCAGCAGCTTGGGAGCGGGAGGGCACGATGAGCAGTTCTTC; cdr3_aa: CASSLGAGGHDEQFF